A single sample is the source of the 3 T cell receptor beta chains below, sequenced in a study of PD-1 blockade in classical Hodgkin lymphoma. Time point of the sample: cycle 4 day 1 (C4D1), after 6 weeks of nivolumab. Brentuximab vedotin exposure varied among the patients, all of whom had relapsed after autologous stem cell transplantation. Using immunoSEQ multiplex PCR, the repertoire was profiled, and TCRdb retains in-frame clones only, with some absent. The sample yields about 50,000 clones, nearly 90% seen once. Material: peripheral blood mononuclear cells (PBMCs), obtained before the fourth cycle of nivolumab. The receptors originated from a human donor with classical Hodgkin lymphoma.

The chain employs TRBV6-6 and TRBJ2-7, with D possibly matching TRBD1 (6 bases). Germline V gene data show CDR1 as MNHNY and CDR2 as SVGAGI (reference sequence). Trimming took 5 bases from V and 2 from J, leaving 13 bases between them. There are 14 residues in the CDR3. CDR3 sequence: CASSQQGTTYEQYF. DNA of the CDR3: TGTGCCAGCAGTCAACAGGGTACTACCTACGAGCAGTACTTC.

This chain connects TRBV15 to TRBJ2-1, with TRBD1 identical over 9 bases. CDR3 length: 15 residues. Unmatched junction bases numbered 1, after V lost 1 base and J lost 3 bases. The germline V gene has CDR1 LNHNV and CDR2 YYDKDF (reference sequence). The CDR3 loop is CATSRGDRDYNEQFF. The DNA of the CDR3 is TGTGCCACCAGCAGAGGGGACAGGGACTACAATGAGCAGTTCTTC.

The J gene is TRBJ2-7, the V gene TRBV12-5; 10 bases fit TRBD1. This CDR3 region has 18 residues. The V gene end was trimmed by 2 bases and the J gene end by 3 bases; junction bases not matched to a gene: 13. Per the germline V gene, CDR1 is LGHNT and CDR2 is FRNRAP. In nucleotides, the CDR3 is TGTGCTAGTGGTTTGCCGGGACAGGGGCTCTTAAAGGACTACGAGCAGTACTTC. It encodes CASGLPGQGLLKDYEQYF.